This T cell receptor beta chain was identified in a study of CD8 T cells in ankylosing spondylitis. This clonotype was picked up many times. The antigen is undetermined. Findings and caveats of the study: The clones that were linked to disease were reported to be significantly enriched in matched synovial fluid samples from ankylosing spondylitis patients. Characteristic, it appeared, of ankylosing spondylitis blood was a TCR beta motif of about eight highly homologous variants.

MiXCR, run by TCRdb on the 5' RACE reads, gives a single entry per CDR3 protein. The data show 200,000 to 250,000 distinct CDR3 sequences, 8% to 11% seen once. Germline V CDR1 and CDR2: SGHTA, FQGNSA. There are 14 residues in the CDR3. V gave up 1 base and J gave up 6 bases, with 13 bases separating them. The sample was blood, either unsorted or a sorted T cell fraction (not recorded which). The source is a male donor with ankylosing spondylitis or in good health (not recorded which). The chain combines TRBV7-2 with TRBJ2-7; TRBD1 is a possible D gene (5 bases). The CDR3 is CASSLGGAYGEQYF. DNA for the CDR3: TGTGCCAGCAGCTTAGGTGGGGCCTACGGCGAGCAGTACTTC.